This T cell receptor (beta chain) was found in a study of T-cell reconstitution after alpha-beta-depleted transplantation in children. V dropped 3 bases and J dropped 2 bases, with 14 bases sitting between them. Germline CDR1 reads SGHDT; CDR2 reads YYEEEE. This CDR3 contains 15 residues. This clonotype was detected only a few times. TCRbeta library construction was performed incorporating unique molecular identifiers. Each CDR3 protein is one row after TCRdb ran MiXCR on the PCR reads. The table includes approximately 590,000 distinct CDR3 sequences, about 10% detected once. The chain combines TRBV5-6 with TRBJ2-5; the D gene is possibly TRBD2 (6 bases). The TCR was taken from a human donor who donated a stem cell graft to a child with acute myeloid leukemia. The source material was PBMCs from the stem cell graft donor, sampled from the stem cell graft. CDR3 in DNA: TGTGCCAGCAGCTGGGCGGGACGGTCACAAGAGACCCAGTACTTC. This translates into CASSWAGRSQETQYF.